Listed below are T cell receptor beta chains from one sample, sequenced in a study of T cell repertoires in cytomegalovirus infection. For these TCRs, the target antigens are not known. MiXCR, run by TCRdb on the reads, gives a single entry per CDR3 protein. The sample includes some 310,000 distinct CDR3 sequences, approximately 25% seen only once; the top ten take 10% to 15%. Specimen: cultured PBMCs, collected from culture after CMV antigen stimulation. Every receptor here comes from a human donor in good health (CMV status not recorded). Some clones in this sample may be carry-over from other donors' samples. The CDR3 runs from the conserved cysteine through the conserved F or W. A D gene is named only where the DNA matches it firmly. Size tells how often a clone was seen (once, few, many) or the class of an expanded clone, and some rows leave it out.

j_gene	d_gene	v_gene	abundance	CDR3aa	CDR3nt
TRBJ2-1	.	TRBV7-6	few	CASSLAGAVPYNEQFF	TGTGCCAGCAGCTTAGCGGGGGCGGTGCCCTACAATGAGCAGTTCTTC
TRBJ2-1	.	TRBV4-3	few	CASSQTTGGRANEQFF	TGCGCCAGCAGCCAAACCACCGGTGGGCGGGCCAATGAGCAGTTCTTC
TRBJ2-6	.	TRBV4-3	.	CASSQEVAGANVLTF	TGCGCCAGCAGCCAAGAAGTTGCTGGGGCCAACGTCCTGACTTTC
TRBJ2-1	.	TRBV7-8	.	CASSSAFFGSSYNEQFF	TGTGCCAGCAGCTCCGCCTTTTTCGGGAGCTCCTACAATGAGCAGTTCTTC
TRBJ1-6	.	TRBV20-1	.	CSARGSSYNSPLHF	TGCAGTGCTAGAGGGAGCTCCTATAATTCACCCCTCCACTTT
TRBJ1-1	TRBD1	TRBV7-2	many	CASSYGGRGPGTEAFF	TGTGCCAGCAGCTACGGGGGCAGGGGGCCGGGGACTGAAGCTTTCTTT
TRBJ1-4	.	TRBV20-1	few	CSAREVEKLFF	TGCAGTGCTAGAGAGGTTGAAAAACTGTTTTTT
TRBJ1-1	.	TRBV7-6	.	CASSRGGARTEAFF	TGTGCCAGCAGTCGAGGGGGGGCAAGAACTGAAGCTTTCTTT
TRBJ2-3	TRBD1	TRBV7-2	many	CASSSMPGQGRDTQYF	TGTGCCAGCAGCTCAATGCCGGGACAGGGAAGAGATACGCAGTATTTT
TRBJ2-3	TRBD2	TRBV7-6	few	CASSLLAGGVTDTQYF	TGTGCCAGCAGCTTATTAGCGGGGGGTGTCACAGATACGCAGTATTTT
TRBJ1-1	.	TRBV10-3	.	CATNKGGGTEAFF	TGTGCCACGAATAAGGGAGGGGGGACTGAAGCTTTCTTT
TRBJ2-1	TRBD2	TRBV9	.	CASSASLAGGMYNEQFF	TGTGCCAGCAGCGCCTCTCTAGCGGGAGGTATGTACAATGAGCAGTTCTTC
TRBJ2-3	.	TRBV7-2	many	CASSLALLSTDTQYF	TGTGCCAGCAGCTTAGCCCTCCTTAGCACAGATACGCAGTATTTT
TRBJ1-4	.	TRBV7-2	few	CASSLGFQAEKLFF	TGTGCCAGCTCGCTTGGGTTTCAGGCTGAAAAACTGTTTTTT
TRBJ2-1	TRBD2	TRBV7-8	many	CASSSRTSGLYNEQFF	TGTGCCAGCAGCTCCCGGACTAGCGGGCTCTACAATGAGCAGTTCTTC
TRBJ2-1	TRBD2	TRBV12-3/TRBV12-4	.	CASSSGVSYNEQFF	TGTGCCAGCAGTAGCGGGGTGTCCTACAATGAGCAGTTCTTC
TRBJ1-1	TRBD1	TRBV7-6	.	CASMAGQGNTEAFF	TGTGCCAGCATGGCGGGACAGGGGAACACTGAAGCTTTCTTT
TRBJ2-2	.	TRBV9	.	CASSVLSGRGGELFF	TGTGCCAGCAGCGTACTTAGCGGTCGGGGAGGGGAGCTGTTTTTT
TRBJ2-1	.	TRBV5-1	.	CASSLAFGSSYNEQFF	TGCGCCAGCAGCTTGGCCTTTGGGTCCTCCTACAATGAGCAGTTCTTC
TRBJ1-5	TRBD1	TRBV6-1	many	CASSRDRGTSQPQHF	TGTGCCAGCAGTAGGGACAGGGGAACTAGTCAGCCCCAGCATTTT
TRBJ1-5	.	TRBV7-2	.	CASSSGERSSQPQHF	TGTGCCAGCAGCAGTGGGGAGAGGTCCAGTCAGCCCCAGCATTTT
TRBJ2-7	TRBD1	TRBV10-3	few	CAISDGDRGRSYEQYF	TGTGCCATCAGTGACGGGGACAGGGGTAGATCCTACGAGCAGTACTTC
TRBJ2-1	TRBD2	TRBV6-2/TRBV6-3	few	CASSYPGLAVGNEQFF	TGTGCCAGCAGTTACCCAGGACTAGCGGTCGGCAATGAGCAGTTCTTC
TRBJ2-6	.	TRBV5-6	.	CASSLAEETRPGANVLTF	TGTGCCAGCAGCTTGGCAGAAGAAACTCGACCTGGGGCCAACGTCCTGACTTTC
TRBJ1-3	.	TRBV18	.	CASSPPRTSGNTIYF	TGTGCCAGCTCACCACCCCGGACATCTGGAAACACCATATATTTT
TRBJ2-7	TRBD1	TRBV12-3/TRBV12-4	few	CASSLGDRKTEYF	TGTGCCAGCAGTTTAGGGGACAGAAAAACGGAGTACTTC
TRBJ2-6	.	TRBV3-1	.	CASSTLEGAGANVLTF	TGTGCCAGCAGCACCCTGGAGGGGGCTGGGGCCAACGTCCTGACTTTC
TRBJ2-1	.	TRBV24-1	.	CATSDLGFSGVTSYNEQFF	TGTGCCACCAGTGATCTGGGATTTTCAGGGGTGACTTCCTACAATGAGCAGTTCTTC
TRBJ1-4	.	TRBV7-3	.	CASSSYGIDEKLFF	TGTGCCAGCAGCTCCTACGGTATTGATGAAAAACTGTTTTTT
TRBJ2-3	.	TRBV20-1	few	CSAKRTDTQYF	TGCAGTGCTAAACGCACCGATACGCAGTATTTT
TRBJ2-7	.	TRBV7-9	.	CASSLSKSLAYEQYF	TGTGCCAGCAGCTTAAGCAAATCCCTGGCCTACGAGCAGTACTTC
TRBJ2-1	.	TRBV12-3/TRBV12-4	.	CASSLGDTRREQFF	TGTGCCAGCAGTTTGGGAGATACAAGAAGGGAGCAGTTCTTC
TRBJ2-5	TRBD2	TRBV7-9	.	CASSSRTSGWGETQYF	TGTGCCAGCAGCTCACGGACTAGCGGATGGGGAGAGACCCAGTACTTC
TRBJ2-1	.	TRBV6-6	.	CASSYGPRGALDEQFF	TGTGCCAGCAGTTACGGGCCTCGGGGGGCCCTCGATGAGCAGTTCTTC
TRBJ2-1	.	TRBV7-6	.	CASSLGNGGGVEQFF	TGTGCCAGCAGCTTAGGGAACGGAGGAGGGGTCGAGCAGTTCTTC
TRBJ1-5	.	TRBV19	.	CASSGAAYQHF	TGTGCCAGTAGTGGGGCTGCGTACCAGCATTTT
TRBJ1-2	TRBD1	TRBV6-5	few	CASMTQRGTGYGYTF	TGTGCCAGCATGACTCAACGAGGGACAGGATATGGCTACACCTTC
TRBJ2-7	TRBD2	TRBV9	.	CASSVALAGESYEQYF	TGTGCCAGCAGCGTAGCTCTAGCGGGAGAATCCTACGAGCAGTACTTC
TRBJ1-6	.	TRBV7-2	many	CASSLAEWPLSSYNSPLHF	TGTGCCAGCAGCTTAGCGGAGTGGCCTCTGAGCTCCTATAATTCACCCCTCCACTTT
TRBJ2-2	TRBD1	TRBV19	.	CATRQGNTGELFF	TGTGCCACCCGACAGGGGAACACCGGGGAGCTGTTTTTT